Presented here are 30 T cell receptor beta chains from one specimen sequenced in a study of blood T cell repertoires in COVID-19. Assay used: immunoSEQ multiplex PCR; TCRdb lists only in-frame clones, some missing. Of hundreds of thousands of clones listed, roughly 87% are singletons. The material sequenced was PBMCs or T cells enriched from blood (not recorded which). The receptor source for this set is a young woman who had recovered from COVID-19.

The chain employs TRBV7-2 and TRBJ2-1; TRBD2 agrees at 9 bases. With 6 bases clipped from V and 3 bases from J, the junction kept 6 bases outside the gene matches. This CDR3 spans 15 amino acids. In germline, CDR1 is SGHTA, CDR2 FQGNSA. The CDR3: CASRGELAGYNEQFF. The CDR3 nucleotides read TGTGCCAGCAGGGGGGAACTAGCGGGCTACAATGAGCAGTTCTTC.

J is TRBJ2-1 and V is TRBV27, with D possibly matching TRBD2 (5 bases). The CDR3 totals 13 residues. V lost 7 bases, J lost 4 bases, and 11 bases lay in between. The V gene's germline CDR1 is MNHEY and CDR2 SMNVEV (reference sequence). CDR3 sequence: CASTPPGYNEQFF. As DNA, the CDR3 is TGTGCCAGCACCCCCCCGGGGTACAATGAGCAGTTCTTC.

V and J are TRBV27 and TRBJ1-1, with TRBD1 matching 7 bases. The CDR3 is 14 residues long. Germline V gene data show CDR1 as MNHEY and CDR2 as SMNVEV (reference sequence). V gave up 6 bases and J gave up 4 bases; unmatched junction bases: 8. CDR3 sequence reads: CASRRVQGFTEAFF. CDR3 DNA sequence: TGTGCCAGCAGAAGAGTACAGGGGTTCACTGAAGCTTTCTTT.

V gene TRBV10-1 combines with J gene TRBJ2-7; 9 positions match TRBD1. Germline assignment: CDR1 WNHNN and CDR2 SYGVQD (reference sequence). V gave up 5 bases and J gave up 5 bases; unmatched junction bases: 7. The CDR3 sequence is 14 residues long. The CDR3 region has the DNA TGCGCCAGCAGTCCCGGGACAGGGTGGGACGAGCAGTACTTC. This sequence encodes CASSPGTGWDEQYF.

This sequence joins TRBV5-1 and TRBJ1-1; D perhaps matches TRBD1 (6 bases). V was shortened by 1 base and J by 0 bases, with 10 bases between the two germline ends. Germline V gene sequence: CDR1 SGHRS, CDR2 YFSETQ. This CDR3 has 15 residues. CDR3: CASSLSGQMNTEAFF. CDR3 nucleotide sequence: TGCGCCAGCAGCTTGTCCGGACAGATGAACACTGAAGCTTTCTTT.

The chain has TRBV5-1 and TRBJ2-3; 8 bases map to TRBD2. V lost 3 bases to trimming and J lost 2 bases; unmatched junction nucleotides: 5. CDR3 size: 15 residues. Germline V gives CDR1 SGHRS, CDR2 YFSETQ. The DNA of the CDR3 is TGCGCCAGCAGCTACCCGGGGGGGTCCACAGATACGCAGTATTTT. Protein product: CASSYPGGSTDTQYF.

The chain links TRBV5-4 to TRBJ2-1, with 9 bases aligning to TRBD2. The CDR3 has 15 residues. V gave up 2 bases and J gave up 7 bases; unmatched junction bases: 7. Germline-derived CDR1 and CDR2 are SGHNT and YYREEE (reference sequence). The CDR3 sequence: CASSLRGGGANEQFF. DNA of the CDR3: TGTGCCAGCAGCTTAAGGGGCGGGGGGGCTAATGAGCAGTTCTTC.

V gene TRBV27 combines with J gene TRBJ1-6; possibly TRBD1 for D (5 bases). V was shortened by 2 bases and J by 11 bases, with 10 bases between the two germline ends. The CDR3 covers 13 residues. CDR1 MNHEY and CDR2 SMNVEV come from the germline V gene (reference sequence). CDR3 in DNA: TGTGCCAGCAGTTTACGCTCAGGGACACCCCTCCACTTT. Encoded protein: CASSLRSGTPLHF.

This clone has just a few counts. The rearrangement uses TRBV6-4 and TRBJ2-3, with TRBD2 identical over 8 bases. The CDR3 covers 15 residues. Per the germline V gene, CDR1 is MRHNA and CDR2 is SNTAGT. V was clipped by 4 bases and J by 4 bases; unmatched bases: 7. This CDR3 reads CASSGGSSGSDTQYF. The CDR3 nucleotides are TGTGCCAGCAGTGGCGGTTCTAGCGGGTCAGATACGCAGTATTTT.

In nucleotides, the CDR3 is TGTGCCAGCAGCCAAGAAGTAGGGGGTAAGACCCAGTACTTC. Its translation is CASSQEVGGKTQYF. The J gene is TRBJ2-5, the V gene TRBV14, with D perhaps TRBD1 (6 bases). This CDR3 has 14 amino acids. Germline values: CDR1 SGHDN, CDR2 FVKESK. V was trimmed by 0 bases and J by 6 bases, leaving 11 bases between them.

The chain recombines TRBV21-1 with TRBJ1-1. TRBV21-1 is listed as a pseudogene. The CDR3 contains 14 residues. Here the CDR3 DNA reads TGTGCCAGCAGCAGGCGGCCCATGAACACTGAAGCTTTCTTT. Translated: CASSRRPMNTEAFF.

This chain's CDR3 is CASSPDNPNYGYTF. The CDR3 DNA sequence: TGTGCCAGCAGCCCGGACAATCCTAACTATGGCTACACCTTC. The chain uses TRBV5-4 and TRBJ1-2, with D maybe TRBD1 (5 bases). The V gene lost 4 bases and the J gene lost 0 bases, with 10 bases spanning the gap. Germline CDR1 reads SGHNT; CDR2 reads YYREEE (reference sequence). This CDR3 region has 14 residues. The variable domain in full, with the rest retrieved from reference TRBV5-4 and TRBJ1-2, is ETGVTQSPTHLIKTRGQQVTLRCSSQSGHNTVSWYQQALGQGPQFIFQYYREEENGRGNFPPRFSGLQFPNYSSELNVNALELDDSALYLCASSPDNPNYGYTFGSGTRLTVV.

This chain joins TRBV27 and TRBJ2-3; 14 nucleotides line up with TRBD2. The CDR3 is made up of 14 amino acids. V was clipped by 3 bases and J by 9 bases; unmatched bases: 2. The V gene's germline CDR1 is MNHEY and CDR2 SMNVEV (reference sequence). CDR3 coding DNA: TGTGCCAGCAGTTTCGGGACTAGCGGGAGAACGCAGTATTTT. This gives the protein CASSFGTSGRTQYF.

The V gene is TRBV19, the J gene TRBJ2-3; TRBD2 aligns across 7 bases. J was trimmed by 5 bases and V by 8 bases; bases with no gene match: 7. This CDR3 comprises 13 residues. Germline CDR1 LNHDA, CDR2 SQIVND (reference sequence). The CDR3 reads CASGRDGRDTQYF. DNA of the CDR3: TGTGCCAGTGGGAGGGATGGTAGAGATACGCAGTATTTT.

This clone occurred once. Here the CDR3 reads CASTRGGENYGYTF. Written as DNA, the CDR3 is TGTGCCAGCACCCGAGGGGGAGAAAACTATGGCTACACCTTC. This sequence joins TRBV5-6 and TRBJ1-2, with D maybe TRBD1 (6 bases). CDR3 length: 14 amino acids. Germline V lookup: CDR1 SGHDT, CDR2 YYEEEE. V lost 6 bases to trimming and J lost 2 bases, with 14 bases between them.

The rearrangement joins TRBV14 to TRBJ2-4, with 8 bases fitting TRBD2. After removal of 5 bases from V and 0 bases from J, the junction contained 12 bases not matched to a gene. From germline, CDR1 is SGHDN and CDR2 FVKESK. The CDR3 runs 18 residues. CDR3 sequence: CASSAGGQRRLAKNIQYF. DNA of the CDR3: TGTGCCAGCAGCGCGGGGGGTCAAAGGCGGCTAGCCAAAAACATTCAGTACTTC.

The V gene is TRBV6-5, the J gene TRBJ1-1; D gene unclear. Germline-derived CDR1 and CDR2 are MNHEY and SVGAGI. This CDR3 contains 11 residues. Trimming removed 10 bases at V and 4 bases at J, with 10 bases between. As DNA, the CDR3 is TGTGCCACCCTGGACTTCACTGAAGCTTTCTTT. This sequence encodes CATLDFTEAFF.

The chain links TRBV11-2 to TRBJ2-1; TRBD2 matches at 9 bases. Germline lookup yields CDR1 SGHAT and CDR2 FQNNGV. The length of the CDR3 is 15 residues. Trimming at V came to 4 bases and at J to 2 bases, leaving 3 bases not matched to a gene. This CDR3 is CASSSQRGAYNEQFF. The CDR3 nucleotides read TGTGCCAGCAGCTCTCAGCGGGGGGCCTACAATGAGCAGTTCTTC. Full variable domain (missing parts from reference TRBV11-2 and TRBJ2-1): EAGVAQSPRYKIIEKRQSVAFWCNPISGHATLYWYQQILGQGPKLLIQFQNNGVVDDSQLPKDRFSAERLKGVDSTLKIQPAKLEDSAVYLCASSSQRGAYNEQFFGPGTRLTVL.

The chain joins TRBV5-1 to TRBJ2-3; 8 nucleotides match TRBD2. V trimming: 4 bases; J trimming: 2 bases; junction bases outside the gene matches: 6. The CDR3 is 15 amino acids. CDR1 SGHRS and CDR2 YFSETQ come from the germline V gene. CDR3 sequence reads: CASSRTAGDTDTQYF. The CDR3 nucleotides are TGCGCCAGCAGCCGGACAGCGGGGGACACAGATACGCAGTATTTT. The full variable domain, with the rest looked up from reference TRBV5-1 and TRBJ2-3, is KAGVTQTPRYLIKTRGQQVTLSCSPISGHRSVSWYQQTPGQGLQFLFEYFSETQRNKGNFPGRFSGRQFSNSRSEMNVSTLELGDSALYLCASSRTAGDTDTQYFGPGTRLTVL.

This chain links TRBV11-2 with TRBJ2-7, with 8 bases aligning to TRBD1. V lost 3 bases to trimming and J lost 4 bases; unmatched junction nucleotides: 8. This CDR3 is built from 15 residues. Germline V gene sequence: CDR1 SGHAT, CDR2 FQNNGV. The CDR3 DNA sequence: TGTGCCAGCAGCTTTAGGACAGGGAATAGTTACGAGCAGTACTTC. This codes for CASSFRTGNSYEQYF.

The chain has TRBV5-8 and TRBJ1-4; TRBD1 aligns across 7 bases. V was clipped by 4 bases and J by 6 bases; unmatched bases: 3. Germline CDR1 reads SGHTS; CDR2 reads YDEGEE. This CDR3 has 13 amino acids. In nucleotides, the CDR3 is TGTGCCAGCAGCACCGACAGGGATGAAAAACTGTTTTTT. Translated, it gives CASSTDRDEKLFF.

This clone was counted between two and nine times. The V call is TRBV12-3 or TRBV12-4, the J call TRBJ1-1; TRBD1 might be the D (6 bases). Trimming left V 6 bases short and J 6 bases short, with 11 bases between. The CDR3 spans 12 residues. The CDR3 region has the DNA TGTGCCAGCAGGCAACAGGGCTCTGAAGCTTTCTTT. Protein sequence: CASRQQGSEAFF.

The V call is TRBV19, the J call TRBJ1-4; D gene unclear. Germline lookup yields CDR1 LNHDA and CDR2 SQIVND (reference sequence). This CDR3 is 12 amino acids long. V was cut by 4 bases and J by 8 bases, with 8 bases left in between. CDR3 loop: CASSTRGEKLFF. CDR3 DNA: TGTGCCAGTAGTACGAGAGGCGAAAAACTGTTTTTT.

The chain carries TRBV30 and TRBJ1-5; the D is unclear. The CDR3 is 12 residues long. Trimming removed 2 bases at V and 9 bases at J, with 11 bases between. Germline V gene sequence: CDR1 GTSNPN, CDR2 SVGIG (reference sequence). The CDR3 spells CAWSLEGGPQHF. The DNA for the CDR3 is TGTGCCTGGAGTTTAGAGGGTGGGCCCCAGCATTTT.

The rearrangement links TRBV6-5 to TRBJ2-1; D is perhaps TRBD2 (6 bases). Germline V gene data show CDR1 as MNHEY and CDR2 as SVGAGI. V was cut by 4 bases and J by 4 bases, with 8 bases left in between. The CDR3 contains 13 residues. CDR3: CASSLGLYNEQFF. CDR3 in DNA: TGTGCCAGCAGTTTGGGACTTTACAATGAGCAGTTCTTC.

V usage is TRBV10-1 and J usage is TRBJ1-6; perhaps TRBD1 as D (6 bases). With 6 bases removed from V and 5 bases from J, the gap between germline ends came to 14 bases. CDR3 size: 15 residues. Germline V gives CDR1 WNHNN, CDR2 SYGVQD (reference sequence). CDR3 amino acids: CASREWTANNSPLHF. CDR3 DNA sequence: TGCGCCAGCAGGGAATGGACAGCGAATAATTCACCCCTCCACTTT.

V usage is TRBV19 and J usage is TRBJ2-7; TRBD1 is a possible D gene (7 bases). The V gene's germline CDR1 is LNHDA and CDR2 SQIVND (reference sequence). The length of the CDR3 is 17 residues. V was shortened by 3 bases and J by 0 bases, with 18 bases between the two germline ends. The CDR3 coding sequence is TGTGCCAGTAGTATTGGGGGACAGAGGGGGGCCTCCTACGAGCAGTACTTC. Translating it yields CASSIGGQRGASYEQYF.

The chain links TRBV7-3 to TRBJ1-1; D gene ambiguous. The CDR3 is made up of 13 amino acids. CDR1 SGHTA and CDR2 FQGTGA come from the germline V gene. Trimming shortened V by 0 bases and J by 8 bases, and 10 bases separated the two germline ends. The CDR3 sequence is CASSLTRLEEAFF. Written as DNA, the CDR3 is TGTGCCAGCAGCTTAACTAGACTGGAGGAAGCTTTCTTT.

In this sample, this clone turned up once. J is TRBJ2-3 and V is TRBV29-1; a possible D gene is TRBD1 (7 bases). Germline loops: CDR1 SQVTM, CDR2 ANQGSEA. CDR3 length: 14 residues. Trimming removed 0 bases at V and 4 bases at J, with 11 bases between. The CDR3, as DNA: TGCAGCGTTGAAGATCAGGGGGGCGCAGATACGCAGTATTTT. Protein product: CSVEDQGGADTQYF.

V is TRBV7-9 and J is TRBJ2-7; 7 bases align to TRBD2. Germline CDR1 and CDR2: SEHNR and FQNEAQ (reference sequence). The CDR3 consists of 13 residues. V gave up 0 bases and J gave up 7 bases; unmatched junction bases: 3. The chain's CDR3 is CASSLARAGEQYF. DNA of the CDR3: TGTGCCAGCAGCTTAGCCAGAGCGGGGGAGCAGTACTTC.